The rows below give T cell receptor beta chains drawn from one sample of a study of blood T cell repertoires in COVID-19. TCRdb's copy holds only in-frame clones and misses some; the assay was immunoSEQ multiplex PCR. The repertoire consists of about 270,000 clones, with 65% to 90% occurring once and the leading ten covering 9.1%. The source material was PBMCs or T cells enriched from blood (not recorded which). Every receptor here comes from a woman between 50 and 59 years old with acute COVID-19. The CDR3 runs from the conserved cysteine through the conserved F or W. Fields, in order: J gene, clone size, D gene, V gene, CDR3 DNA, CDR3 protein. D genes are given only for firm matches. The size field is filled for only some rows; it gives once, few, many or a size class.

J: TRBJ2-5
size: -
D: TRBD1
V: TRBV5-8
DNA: TGTGCCAGCAGCCAGGGACAGGGGAGCTGGGAGACCCAGTACTTC
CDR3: CASSQGQGSWETQYF

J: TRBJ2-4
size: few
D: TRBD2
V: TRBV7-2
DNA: TGTGCCAGCAGCTTAGCGATCTCGGTCAGCGGGGGTGTAGCCAAAAACATTCAGTACTTC
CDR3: CASSLAISVSGGVAKNIQYF

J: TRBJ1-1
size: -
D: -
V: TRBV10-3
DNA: TGTGCCATCACCCGACTCTCGGGGAAGGGAGCCGACACTGAAGCTTTCTTT
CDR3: CAITRLSGKGADTEAFF

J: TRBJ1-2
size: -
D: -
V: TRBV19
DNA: TGTGCCAGTAGTATAAATCAGGGGAATGGCTACACCTTC
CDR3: CASSINQGNGYTF

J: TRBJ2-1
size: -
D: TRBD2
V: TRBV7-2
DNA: TGTGCCAGCAGGATGCCGGGACTAGCGGGGCTCAATGAGCAGTTCTTC
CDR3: CASRMPGLAGLNEQFF

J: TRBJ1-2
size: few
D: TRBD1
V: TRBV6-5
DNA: TGTGCCAGCAGTCCCGGACAGGGGAGGTACACCTTC
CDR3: CASSPGQGRYTF

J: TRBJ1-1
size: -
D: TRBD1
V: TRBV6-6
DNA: TGTGCCAGCAGTTCGGGACAGGGTGTGAACACTGAAGCTTTCTTT
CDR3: CASSSGQGVNTEAFF

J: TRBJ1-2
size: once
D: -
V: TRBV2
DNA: TGTGCCAGCAGTGAAGCGAGGGCGGCGATCTATGGCTACACCTTC
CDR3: CASSEARAAIYGYTF

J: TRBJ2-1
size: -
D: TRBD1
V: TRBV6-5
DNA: TGTGCCAGCCTGACAGGGTCATCCTACAATGAGCAGTTCTTC
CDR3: CASLTGSSYNEQFF

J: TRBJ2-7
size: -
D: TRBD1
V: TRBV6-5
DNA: TGTGCCAGCAGTTACTCGTCAGCAGGGGGATCCTACGAGCAGTACTTC
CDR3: CASSYSSAGGSYEQYF

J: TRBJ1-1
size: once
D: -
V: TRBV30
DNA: TGTGCCTGGTACAGGGCTAGGACTGAAGCTTTCTTT
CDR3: CAWYRARTEAFF

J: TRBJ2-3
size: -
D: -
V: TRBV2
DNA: TGTGCCAGCAGTGACTCAGATACGCAGTATTTT
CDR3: CASSDSDTQYF

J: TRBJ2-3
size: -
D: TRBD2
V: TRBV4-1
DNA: TGCGCCAGCAGCCCGAGCGGGGGGGCCAGTCGTGATACGCAGTATTTT
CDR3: CASSPSGGASRDTQYF

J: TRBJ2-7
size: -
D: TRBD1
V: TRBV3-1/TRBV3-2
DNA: TGTGCCAGCAGCCATAGACAGGGGGCCGACGAGCAGTACTTC
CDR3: CASSHRQGADEQYF

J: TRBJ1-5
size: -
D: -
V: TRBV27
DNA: TGTGCCAGCAGTTTATCGAGATCGTTCAATCAGCCCCAGCATTTT
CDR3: CASSLSRSFNQPQHF

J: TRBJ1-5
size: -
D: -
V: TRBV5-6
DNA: TGTGCCAGCAGCGATAATCACAGGAATCAGCCCCAGCATTTT
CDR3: CASSDNHRNQPQHF

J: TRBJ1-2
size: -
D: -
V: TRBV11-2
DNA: TGTGCCAGCAGCGAAAATCGGGGGGCCGGGGCTAACTATGGCTACACCTTC
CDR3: CASSENRGAGANYGYTF

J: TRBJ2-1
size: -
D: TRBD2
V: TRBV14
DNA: TGTGCCAGCAGTTCACTAGCGGGGGGCTCCCAGGGCTCCTACAATGAGCAGTTCTTC
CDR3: CASSSLAGGSQGSYNEQFF

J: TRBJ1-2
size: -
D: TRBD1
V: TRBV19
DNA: TGTGCCAGTAGTAACGACAGGGGAGGCTACACCTTC
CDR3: CASSNDRGGYTF

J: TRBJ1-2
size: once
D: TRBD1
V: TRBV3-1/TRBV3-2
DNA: TGTGCCAGCAGCAACGCGGACAGGGGATACTATGGCTACACCTTC
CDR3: CASSNADRGYYGYTF

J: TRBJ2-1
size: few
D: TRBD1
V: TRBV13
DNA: TGTGCCAGCAGCTTAGTCCAGGGGGCCTACAATGAGCAGTTCTTC
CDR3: CASSLVQGAYNEQFF

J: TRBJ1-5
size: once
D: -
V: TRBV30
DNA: TGTGCCTGGAGTGTAAGGGGTTCGGTTCAGCCCCAGCATTTT
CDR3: CAWSVRGSVQPQHF

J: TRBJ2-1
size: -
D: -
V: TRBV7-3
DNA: TGTGCCAGCAGCACTAGCCTCCTGGGGTACAATGAGCAGTTCTTC
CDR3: CASSTSLLGYNEQFF

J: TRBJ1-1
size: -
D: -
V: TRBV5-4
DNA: TGTGCCAGCAGCCCCGGTGGGGGCGAGGGCTGGACTGAAGCTTTCTTT
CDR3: CASSPGGGEGWTEAFF

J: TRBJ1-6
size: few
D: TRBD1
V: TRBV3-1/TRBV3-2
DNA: TGTGCCAGCAGCCCGGGACAGGGTGGTAATTCACCCCTCCACTTT
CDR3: CASSPGQGGNSPLHF

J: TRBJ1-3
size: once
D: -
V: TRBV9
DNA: TGTGCCAGCAGCGTGGGACACGGGGTTTACACCATATATTTT
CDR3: CASSVGHGVYTIYF

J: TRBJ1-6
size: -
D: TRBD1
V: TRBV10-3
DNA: TGTGCCATCAGTGAGCATATAGGACAGGGGGCAAGGAATTCACCCCTCCACTTT
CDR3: CAISEHIGQGARNSPLHF

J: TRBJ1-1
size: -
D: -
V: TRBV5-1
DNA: TGCGCCAGCAGCTGGGGGGTTGGCACTGAAGCTTTCTTT
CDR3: CASSWGVGTEAFF

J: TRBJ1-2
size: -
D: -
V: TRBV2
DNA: TGTGCCACTACCCCCTACAGGGATAACTATGGCTACACCTTC
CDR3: CATTPYRDNYGYTF

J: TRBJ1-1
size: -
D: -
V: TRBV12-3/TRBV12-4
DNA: TGTGCCAGCAACCCCTCAGACAGAGATGAAGCTTTCTTT
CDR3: CASNPSDRDEAFF

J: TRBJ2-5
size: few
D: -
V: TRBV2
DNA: TGTGCCAGCAGGATAGCTGGGTGGGAGACCCAGTACTTC
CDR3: CASRIAGWETQYF

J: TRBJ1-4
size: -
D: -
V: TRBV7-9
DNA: TGTGCCAGCAGCGAGGGACACATTAATGAAAAACTGTTTTTT
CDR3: CASSEGHINEKLFF

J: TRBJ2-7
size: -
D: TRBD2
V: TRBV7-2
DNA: TGTGCCAGCAGCTCAATAGCGGGGGGGCCCTACGAGCAGTACTTC
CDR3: CASSSIAGGPYEQYF

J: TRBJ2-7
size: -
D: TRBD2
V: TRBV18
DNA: TGTGCCAGCTCACCACCGGGACTAGCGGGGTCCCTGGGCGAGCAGTACTTC
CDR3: CASSPPGLAGSLGEQYF

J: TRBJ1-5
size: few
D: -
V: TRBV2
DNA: TGTGCCAGCCGTCTTTACCAGAGCAATCAGCCCCAGCATTTT
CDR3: CASRLYQSNQPQHF

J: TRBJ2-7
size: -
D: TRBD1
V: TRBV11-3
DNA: TGTGCCAGCAGCTTAGGGTCCGGGACAGGACACGAGCAGTACTTC
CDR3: CASSLGSGTGHEQYF

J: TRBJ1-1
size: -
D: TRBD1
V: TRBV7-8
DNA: TGTGCCAGCAGCTTCTACACCGGGACAGGATACGCGGAAGCTTTCTTT
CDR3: CASSFYTGTGYAEAFF

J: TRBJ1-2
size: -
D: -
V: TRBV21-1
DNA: TGTGCCAGCAGCAAAAGGAACAGGACCAACTATGGCTACACCTTC
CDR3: CASSKRNRTNYGYTF

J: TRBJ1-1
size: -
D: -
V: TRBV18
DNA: TGTGCCAGCTCACCGAGGAGGGAGGTGGTGACTGAAGCTTTCTTT
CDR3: CASSPRREVVTEAFF

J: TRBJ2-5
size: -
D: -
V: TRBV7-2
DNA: TGTGCCAGCAGCTTAGGTAGTAGAGAGACCCAGTACTTC
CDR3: CASSLGSRETQYF

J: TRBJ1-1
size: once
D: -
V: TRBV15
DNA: TGTGCCACCAGCAGAGAAATCAGGGTGAACACTGAAGCTTTCTTT
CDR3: CATSREIRVNTEAFF

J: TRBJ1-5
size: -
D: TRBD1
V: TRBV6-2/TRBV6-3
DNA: TGTGCCAGCAGTTACTCAAGGACAGGAGACAATCAGCCCCAGCATTTT
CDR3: CASSYSRTGDNQPQHF

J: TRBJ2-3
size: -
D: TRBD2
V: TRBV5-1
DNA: TGCGCCAGCAGCACCGGGACTAGCGGGACAGATACGCAGTATTTT
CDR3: CASSTGTSGTDTQYF

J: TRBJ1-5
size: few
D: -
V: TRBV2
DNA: TGTGCCAGCAGCGGTACAGGGACTCAGCCCCAGCATTTT
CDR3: CASSGTGTQPQHF

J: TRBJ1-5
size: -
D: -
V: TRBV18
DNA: TGTGCCAGCTCACCACCCTACGCAGGGAGGAGGGGGCCCCAGCATTTT
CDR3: CASSPPYAGRRGPQHF

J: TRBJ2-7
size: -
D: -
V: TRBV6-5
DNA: TGTGCCAGCAGTTTGAGAGGAGAGCAGTACTTC
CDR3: CASSLRGEQYF

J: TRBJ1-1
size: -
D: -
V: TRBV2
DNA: TGTGCCAGCCGGAGGGAGAATACTGAAGCTTTCTTT
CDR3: CASRRENTEAFF

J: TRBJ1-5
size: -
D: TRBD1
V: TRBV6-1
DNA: TGTGCCAGCAGTGAACAGGGGGCATTGGGGAATCAGCCCCAGCATTTT
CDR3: CASSEQGALGNQPQHF

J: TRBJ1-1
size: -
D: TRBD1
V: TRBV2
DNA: TGTGCCGGCGCGACAGGGATGAACACTGAAGCTTTCTTT
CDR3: CAGATGMNTEAFF

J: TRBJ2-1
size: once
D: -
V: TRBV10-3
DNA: TGTGCCATCACCCCACTAGGGGGGGGGCAGGGTGAGCAGTTCTTC
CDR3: CAITPLGGGQGEQFF